This T cell receptor (beta chain) was documented in a study of CD8+CD57+ T cells in acquired aplastic anemia. This CDR3 is 13 amino acids long. Germline loops: CDR1 GTSNPN, CDR2 SVGIG (reference sequence). V shed 5 bases, J shed 0 bases, and the junction held 3 bases outside the gene matches. TCR beta VDJ and CDR3 profiling used genomic DNA as template. TCRdb ran MiXCR on the reads and lists one entry per CDR3 protein. The repertoire holds 40,000 or so distinct CDR3 sequences, 76% seen once, with 20% to 25% in the top ten. Material for sequencing was sorted CD4+, CD8+, or CD8+CD57+ T cells (not recorded which) from PBMCs. V and J are TRBV30 and TRBJ2-7, with 8 bases lining up with TRBD1. This TCR was recovered from a human donor in good health, serving as a control. Here the CDR3 DNA reads TGTGCCTGGGGGACAGGCAGCTCCTACGAGCAGTACTTC. Protein product: CAWGTGSSYEQYF.